This T cell receptor (beta chain) was sequenced in a study of blood T cells in healthy people across ages. Together with a sample-barcoded 5' primer, a J-beta primer mix was included in a second PCR lasting roughly 6 to 12 cycles. In TCRdb, the 5' RACE reads were re-called with MiXCR into one record per CDR3 protein. There are roughly 500,000 distinct CDR3 sequences in the sample; around 24% occur only once, and around 10% lies in the top ten. This clonotype appeared a few times. These data were also filed under a second study, of T cells of mothers and their children.

The clonotype was recovered from a boy between 10 and 17 years old in good health. Input material: blood.

CDR3 sequence (DNA): TGCGCCAGCAGCTTGAAAGGGAACTATGGCTACACCTTC. As protein: CASSLKGNYGYTF. V and J are TRBV5-1 and TRBJ1-2; D ambiguous. The CDR3 length is 13 residues. Germline values: CDR1 SGHRS, CDR2 YFSETQ. V dropped 1 base and J dropped 2 bases, with 6 bases sitting between them.